Below, one TCR beta chain is given with its context. Its antigen is as yet unknown. The data stem from a study of shared clonotypes between healthy human individuals. Study at large: Donors, aged 18 to 49, were two women and a few men.

Recent vaccinations or acute infections were absent in the healthy HIV-negative adult donors. In the authors' workflow: From ImmunoSEQ came sequences covering only the junction and carrying no quality scores, so filtering differed. Assay used: immunoSEQ multiplex PCR; TCRdb lists only in-frame clones, some missing. V, J and clone size derive from that table, while D and trimming were established from the DNA sequence. The table records around 180,000 clones, about 93% of them present only once. Germline V gene data show CDR1 as SGHRS and CDR2 as YFSETQ. The CDR3 contains 16 residues. The V segment lost 0 bases and the J segment 0 bases; nucleotides outside the gene matches: 1. General study results and limits: A handful of donors had 4% to 6.5% of their naive CD4 clonotypes in common.

This TCR was recovered from a young woman in good health. V and J are TRBV5-1 and TRBJ2-4, with 9 bases matching TRBD2. The specimen sequenced was naive CD4+ T cells sorted from blood. Noted subset: CD45RA+ positively selected. The CDR3 sequence is CASSLELAGAKNIQYF. DNA for the CDR3: TGCGCCAGCAGCTTGGAACTAGCGGGAGCCAAAAACATTCAGTACTTC.